The 19 T cell receptor beta chains given below trace back to one sample, sequenced in a study of T cell repertoires in cytomegalovirus infection. Via MiXCR, TCRdb re-called the reads, giving one row per CDR3 protein. The sample records about 320,000 distinct CDR3 sequences, 9.5% being singletons. Sequencing was performed on PBMCs. The receptors shown here come from a human donor in good health (CMV status not recorded). Some clones in this sample may be carry-over from other donors' samples.

This clonotype turned up a few times. V gene TRBV7-2 combines with J gene TRBJ2-5; 7 bases match TRBD2. CDR1 is SGHTA and CDR2 is FQGNSA in the germline V gene. The J segment lost 3 bases and the V segment lost 5 bases, leaving 9 bases of the junction unmatched. CDR3 length: 15 residues. CDR3 amino acids: CASSPQAGTKETQYF. The CDR3 DNA reads TGTGCCAGCAGCCCCCAAGCGGGGACTAAAGAGACCCAGTACTTC.

The V call is TRBV18, the J call TRBJ1-5; tentatively, D is TRBD1 (5 bases). The CDR3 has 12 amino acids. Trimming took 3 bases from V and 7 from J, leaving 7 bases between them. Germline V CDR1 and CDR2: KGHSH, LQKENI. The CDR3 loop is CASSPGEQPQHF. The CDR3 DNA sequence: TGTGCCAGCTCACCGGGGGAACAGCCCCAGCATTTT.

This clonotype was counted a few times. CDR3 protein: CASSQGASGKETQYF. The CDR3 bases are TGTGCCAGCAGCCAAGGGGCCAGCGGTAAAGAGACCCAGTACTTC. This chain uses TRBV4-2 with TRBJ2-5; D possibly corresponds to TRBD2 (5 bases). V lost 1 base and J 3 bases, leaving 12 bases between the germline ends. The CDR3 runs to 15 residues. CDR1 and CDR2 from the germline V gene are LGHNA and YNFKEQ.

This chain connects TRBV10-2 to TRBJ2-2, with TRBD2 identical over 11 bases. The CDR3 consists of 16 residues. V shed 6 bases and J 4 bases; nucleotides not matched to a gene: 7. Germline assignment: CDR1 WSHSY and CDR2 SAAADI. The CDR3, as DNA: TGCGCCAGCAGGGACGCGGGACTAGCGGCCACCGGGGAGCTGTTTTTT. Protein sequence: CASRDAGLAATGELFF.

In regard to this clonotype: A much larger clonotype is one base distant, so this may be a read error. The gene calls are TRBV7-8 and TRBJ2-2, with 9 bases fitting TRBD2. The CDR3 is 16 residues long. Germline V gene lookup returns CDR1 SGHVS and CDR2 FQNEAQ. CDR3: CASSQTSGPNTGEPFF. CDR3 DNA: TGTGCCAGCAGCCAGACTAGCGGTCCGAACACCGGGGAGCCGTTTTTT.

This clonotype occurred many times. This CDR3 is CASSGPHGSLSEAFF. Written as DNA, the CDR3 is TGTGCCAGCAGTGGGCCCCACGGTAGTCTATCTGAAGCTTTCTTT. The chain uses TRBV12-3 or TRBV12-4 and TRBJ1-1; D call uncertain. There are 15 residues in the CDR3. V was pared by 5 bases and J by 6 bases, with 19 bases between.

This clonotype was found many times. Here the CDR3 DNA reads TGTGCCAGCAGCTTGGGCACCCAGCAGTACTTC. This encodes CASSLGTQQYF. The chain uses TRBV7-2 and TRBJ2-7; unclear D gene. The CDR3 has 11 amino acids. Trimming stripped 3 bases from V and 8 bases from J, with 8 bases between. Germline CDR1 and CDR2: SGHTA and FQGNSA.

With respect to this clonotype: A read error may explain this, as a much larger clone is one base away. The gene calls are TRBV12-3 or TRBV12-4 and TRBJ1-6, with 8 bases that match TRBD1. Unmatched junction bases numbered 7, after V lost 4 bases and J lost 8 bases. The CDR3 length is 15 residues. The CDR3 sequence is CASSYATGEYSPLHF. CDR3 coding DNA: TGTGCCAGCAGTTACGCGACAGGGGAATATTCACCCCTCCACTTT.

The chain is built from TRBV14 and TRBJ1-1, with 8 positions matching TRBD1. The CDR3 is made up of 15 amino acids. CDR1 is SGHDN, CDR2 FVKESK, per germline. After removal of 4 bases from V and 4 bases from J, the junction contained 8 bases not matched to a gene. CDR3 in amino acids: CASSRRTGMSTEAFF. The CDR3 nucleotides are TGTGCCAGCAGCCGAAGGACAGGGATGAGCACTGAAGCTTTCTTT.

This clonotype was counted ten times or more. The junction shows a germline mismatch at one end, possibly a read error. The chain carries TRBV7-2 and TRBJ1-1; TRBD1 might be the D (5 bases). The CDR3 consists of 16 residues. The germline V gene encodes CDR1 SGHTA and CDR2 FQGNSA. The CDR3 DNA reads as TGTGCCAGCAGCTTAGGTCCTGTACCGGGGCAGGCTGAGGCTTTCTTT. Its translation is CASSLGPVPGQAEAFF.

In its sample, this clonotype was seen a few times. This chain connects TRBV7-9 to TRBJ1-6; TRBD1 aligns across 9 bases. Germline V gives CDR1 SEHNR, CDR2 FQNEAQ (reference sequence). V shed 8 bases and J 7 bases; nucleotides not matched to a gene: 12. The CDR3 has 16 residues. CDR3 nucleotide sequence: TGTGCCAGCCGACTTAAAACAGGACAGGGGAATTCACCCCTCCACTTT. This codes for CASRLKTGQGNSPLHF.

This chain links TRBV19 with TRBJ1-1; possibly TRBD1 for D (5 bases). CDR1 and CDR2 (germline): LNHDA, SQIVND (reference sequence). This CDR3 has 15 amino acids. Trimming cost V 11 bases and J 1 base, with 20 bases left between them. The CDR3 sequence is CASRKEGRPNTEAFF. The DNA for the CDR3 is TGTGCCTCTCGCAAGGAGGGGCGGCCGAACACTGAAGCTTTCTTT.

This chain joins TRBV18 and TRBJ2-1; TRBD2 matches at 13 bases. CDR1 is KGHSH and CDR2 is LQKENI in the germline V gene. V lost 4 bases and J lost 6; bases outside the gene matches: 6. This CDR3 is built from 16 residues. The CDR3 sequence: CASSLRTSGRSNEQFF. CDR3 bases: TGTGCCAGCTCACTGCGGACTAGCGGGAGATCCAATGAGCAGTTCTTC.

This clonotype has a count of ten or more. V gene TRBV7-9 combines with J gene TRBJ1-2, with 7 positions matching TRBD1. Trimming took 5 bases from V and 2 from J; bases not matched to a gene: 11. CDR1 is SEHNR, CDR2 FQNEAQ, per germline (reference sequence). There are 16 residues in the CDR3. DNA for the CDR3: TGTGCCAGCAGCCCCAGCCAGGGACAGAAGAACTATGGCTACACCTTC. The encoded protein is CASSPSQGQKNYGYTF.

This clonotype was seen ten or more times. The chain is built from TRBV7-2 and TRBJ1-5, with 7 nucleotides matching TRBD1. CDR3 length equals 16 residues. In germline, CDR1 is SGHTA, CDR2 FQGNSA. J lost 6 bases, V lost 4 bases, and 12 bases had no gene match. This chain's CDR3 is CASSWWGRGESQPQHF. In nucleotides, the CDR3 is TGTGCCAGCAGCTGGTGGGGCAGGGGGGAGAGTCAGCCCCAGCATTTT.

In its sample, this clonotype was seen a few times. The rearrangement uses TRBV5-5 and TRBJ2-5; D unresolved. V lost 0 bases to trimming and J lost 5 bases, with 8 bases between them. This CDR3 has 13 residues. Germline-derived CDR1 and CDR2 are SGHKS and YYEKEE (reference sequence). The CDR3 spells CASSLAILETQYF. For the CDR3, the DNA is TGTGCCAGCAGCTTGGCCATTTTGGAGACCCAGTACTTC.

This clonotype was seen repeatedly, ten times or more. The CDR3 sequence: CATSRDGGTTYEQYF. CDR3 DNA sequence: TGTGCCACCAGCAGAGACGGCGGGACGACCTACGAGCAGTACTTC. The chain employs TRBV15 and TRBJ2-7, with D perhaps TRBD2 (6 bases). The V gene's germline CDR1 is LNHNV and CDR2 YYDKDF (reference sequence). The CDR3 covers 15 residues. Trimming cost V 0 bases and J 2 bases, with 11 bases left between them. The complete variable domain, with remaining parts taken from reference TRBV15 and TRBJ2-7, reads DAMVIQNPRYQVTQFGKPVTLSCSQTLNHNVMYWYQQKSSQAPKLLFHYYDKDFNNEADTPDNFQSRRPNTSFCFLDIRSPGLGDTAMYLCATSRDGGTTYEQYFGPGTRLTVT.

There are many counts of this clonotype. V usage is TRBV19 and J usage is TRBJ2-1; a weak D match, TRBD1 (6 bases). The CDR3 has 16 amino acids. Germline CDR1 LNHDA, CDR2 SQIVND (reference sequence). Deletions cut 3 bases from V and 2 bases from J, with 14 bases between. The CDR3 nucleotides read TGTGCCAGTAGTATTTTGGTGGGACATCCCTACAATGAGCAGTTCTTC. Amino acids: CASSILVGHPYNEQFF.

The rearrangement joins TRBV27 to TRBJ2-7, with D uncertain. CDR3 length: 9 residues. Trimming removed 1 base from V and 12 bases from J, with 4 bases in between. From germline, CDR1 is MNHEY and CDR2 SMNVEV (reference sequence). The CDR3 DNA is TGTGCCAGCAGTTTATGGGCGTACTTC. This gives the protein CASSLWAYF.